The 11 T cell receptor beta chains below were found in one sample sequenced in a study of T cell repertoires in aging, cancer and after chemotherapy. TRB rearrangements spanning V, D and J were amplified using mixed TRB-A/B primers. TCRdb reprocessed the multiplex PCR reads via MiXCR and lists one record per CDR3 protein. The repertoire includes over 2,000 distinct CDR3 sequences, about 28% of them detected once, and roughly 12% sits in the top ten. Peripheral blood genomic DNA, not sorted cells or RNA, was the template. Material for sequencing was blood. These receptors all come from a human donor in good health.

There are a few counts of this clonotype. The V and J genes are TRBV10-3 and TRBJ2-2, with D possibly being TRBD1 (6 bases). CDR3 length equals 15 residues. Trimming pared 6 bases from V and 0 bases from J, leaving 11 bases between. Germline CDR1 ENHRY, CDR2 SYGVKD. Here the CDR3 reads CAIRNTGSNTGELFF. The CDR3 DNA is TGTGCCATCAGGAATACAGGGTCGAACACCGGGGAGCTGTTTTTT.

This clonotype was counted between two and nine times. J is TRBJ1-1 and V is TRBV20-1; TRBD1 is a possible D gene (6 bases). The CDR3 spans 13 residues. The V gene lost 6 bases and the J gene lost 1 base, with 12 bases spanning the gap. Germline V gene lookup returns CDR1 DFQATT and CDR2 SNEGSKA (reference sequence). CDR3 region: CSADRDTNTEAFF. CDR3 DNA sequence: TGCAGTGCGGATCGGGACACGAACACTGAAGCTTTCTTT.

The J gene is TRBJ2-4, the V gene TRBV20-1, with TRBD2 matching over 9 bases. This CDR3 is 17 amino acids long. The V gene's germline CDR1 is DFQATT and CDR2 SNEGSKA (reference sequence). J was trimmed by 0 bases and V by 5 bases; bases with no gene match: 11. DNA of the CDR3: TGCAGTGCTGGCTTGGCGGGGGGGTCCTTAGCCAAAAACATTCAGTACTTC. It is translated as CSAGLAGGSLAKNIQYF.

A note on this clonotype: The conserved closing phenylalanine or tryptophan is absent in this CDR3, likely reflecting a read error. The DNA for the CDR3 is TGTGCCAGCAGCTTATCCCTGACTGAGCAGAACTATGGCTACACCATC. Protein: CASSLSLTEQNYGYTI. The chain uses TRBV7-9 and TRBJ1-2; D is undetermined. The V gene lost 2 bases and the J gene lost 2 bases, with 15 bases spanning the gap. The CDR3 length is 16 residues. Germline V gene lookup returns CDR1 SEHNR and CDR2 FQNEAQ (reference sequence).

Sample share makes this clonotype medium-sized. The chain is built from TRBV6-1 and TRBJ1-3; no clear D gene. V was trimmed by 1 base and J by 6 bases, leaving 4 bases between them. This CDR3 is 12 amino acids long. Looked up from germline, CDR1 is MNHNS and CDR2 is SASEGT. CDR3 sequence reads: CASSEVQNTIYF. The CDR3 coding sequence is TGTGCCAGCAGTGAAGTACAAAACACCATATATTTT.

In this sample, this clonotype turned up a few times. This chain joins TRBV18 and TRBJ2-3; possibly TRBD1 for D (5 bases). This CDR3 is built from 13 residues. The germline V gene encodes CDR1 KGHSH and CDR2 LQKENI. V was trimmed by 6 bases and J by 7 bases, leaving 14 bases between them. The chain's CDR3 is CASSDQGRNTQYF. CDR3 sequence (DNA): TGTGCCAGCTCCGACCAGGGCAGAAATACGCAGTATTTT. Full variable domain (missing parts from reference TRBV18 and TRBJ2-3): NAGVMQNPRHLVRRRGQEARLRCSPMKGHSHVYWYRQLPEEGLKFMVYLQKENIIDESGMPKERFSAEFPKEGPSILRIQQVVRGDSAAYFCASSDQGRNTQYFGPGTRLTVL.

This clonotype is categorized as large. This rearrangement joins TRBV6-5 to TRBJ2-6; D is undetermined. With 6 bases removed from V and 4 bases from J, the gap between germline ends came to 13 bases. The CDR3 sequence is 15 residues long. Germline V lookup: CDR1 MNHEY, CDR2 SVGAGI. The CDR3 DNA follows: TGTGCCAGCAGACAAACAGTCTCCGGGGCCAACGTCCTGACTTTC. This codes for CASRQTVSGANVLTF.

This clonotype is labeled large. The rearrangement links TRBV29-1 to TRBJ1-1; 8 nucleotides align to TRBD1. CDR1 SQVTM and CDR2 ANQGSEA come from the germline V gene. The J segment lost 1 base and the V segment lost 8 bases, leaving 9 bases of the junction unmatched. The CDR3 is made up of 14 amino acids. CDR3 sequence reads: CSIQTGTGNTEAFF. DNA of the CDR3: TGCAGCATTCAGACCGGGACAGGGAACACTGAAGCTTTCTTT.

This clonotype was picked up a small number of times. The chain recombines TRBV27 with TRBJ1-1, with no clear D. Germline CDR1 and CDR2: MNHEY and SMNVEV (reference sequence). V lost 3 bases and J lost 1, with 6 bases in between. This CDR3 has 13 residues. This chain's CDR3 is CASSLLENTEAFF. DNA of the CDR3: TGTGCCAGCAGTTTGTTGGAGAACACTGAAGCTTTCTTT.

A note on this clonotype: An end of the junction does not agree with germline; a read error may underlie this. V and J are TRBV11-1 and TRBJ2-1; TRBD2 matches at 10 bases. This CDR3 comprises 18 residues. CDR1 and CDR2 (germline): SGHAT, FQDESV (reference sequence). CDR3 sequence reads: CASSLKWTSGRSYNGQFF. The DNA of the CDR3 is TGTGCCAGCAGCTTAAAATGGACTAGCGGCCGCTCCTACAATGGGCAGTTCTTC.

This clonotype is judged medium-sized. This chain connects TRBV6-6 to TRBJ2-5; D call uncertain. The germline gives CDR1 MNHNY, CDR2 SVGAGI (reference sequence). The CDR3 length is 14 residues. V lost 0 bases and J lost 2, with 7 bases in between. The DNA for the CDR3 is TGTGCCAGCAGTTACTCGGGGAAACAAGAGACCCAGTACTTC. Protein: CASSYSGKQETQYF.